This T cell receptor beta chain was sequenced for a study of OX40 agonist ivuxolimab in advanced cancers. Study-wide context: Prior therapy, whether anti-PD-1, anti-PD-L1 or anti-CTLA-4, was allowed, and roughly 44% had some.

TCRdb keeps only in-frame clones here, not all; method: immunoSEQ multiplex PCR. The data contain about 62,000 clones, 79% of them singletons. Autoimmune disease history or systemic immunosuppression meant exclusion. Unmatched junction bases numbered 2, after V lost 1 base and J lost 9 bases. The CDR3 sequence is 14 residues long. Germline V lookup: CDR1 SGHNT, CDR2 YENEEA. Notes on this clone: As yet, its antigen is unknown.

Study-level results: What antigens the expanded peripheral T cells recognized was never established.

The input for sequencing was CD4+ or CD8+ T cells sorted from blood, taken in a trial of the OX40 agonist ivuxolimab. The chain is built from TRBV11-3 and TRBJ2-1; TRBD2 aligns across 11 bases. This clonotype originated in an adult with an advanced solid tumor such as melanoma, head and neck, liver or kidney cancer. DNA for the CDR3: TGTGCCAGCAGCTTAGTAGCGGGAGGGGTTGAGCAGTTCTTC. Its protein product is CASSLVAGGVEQFF.